This TCR beta chain is drawn from a study of cytomegalovirus exposure and HLA in healthy donors. At the level of the study: Around 77 million unique TCRs from HLA-typed donors made up an early data release. General study points: V- and J-gene trimming of TCR beta was linked (in a later analysis) to a missense DCLRE1C variant. Previous analysis showed most TCR beta V segments were productive about 87% or about 30% of the time. Analysis performed later found under 20,000 TCR beta sequences associated with HLA alleles at 0.05 false discovery rate.

PCR primers comprised 60 Vbeta and 13 Jbeta primers. TCRdb's copy holds only in-frame clones and misses some; the assay was immunoSEQ multiplex PCR. The table shows over 150,000 clones, with about 71% occurring only once. The CDR3 runs to 15 residues. Looked up from germline, CDR1 is LNHDA and CDR2 is SQIVND (reference sequence). Trimming removed 3 bases from V and 3 bases from J, with 9 bases in between. Details on this clone: As yet, its antigen is unknown. This sample also contains other DNA sequences that code for the same CDR3.

This chain links TRBV19 with TRBJ1-6; unclear D gene. This clonotype was sampled from a man between 50 and 59 years old in good health and CMV-seronegative. Material: PBMCs. The DNA for the CDR3 is TGTGCCAGTAGTATCCGGGAAGTCTATAATTCACCCCTCCACTTT. It codes for CASSIREVYNSPLHF.